This T cell receptor (beta chain) was retrieved from a study of blood T cell repertoires in COVID-19. Turning to the study itself: The study drew acute and convalescent COVID-19 samples from the United States, Italy and Spain. T cells, B-cell-depleted T cells, or PBMCs provided the cDNA or gDNA that served as material.

The V gene end was trimmed by 3 bases and the J gene end by 6 bases; junction bases not matched to a gene: 9. CDR3 length: 16 amino acids. CDR1 and CDR2 (germline): SGHDN, FVKESK. Original handling: Quantification of nucleated cells was approximated via reference gene primer amplification. Libraries were prepared by immunoSEQ multiplex PCR; TCRdb keeps only in-frame clonotypes and omits some of them. V and J calls and clone size follow that table, whereas D and trimming were derived from the DNA. Among 84,000 or so clones listed, 83% were seen once. This TCR derives from a woman aged 80 or older with acute or convalescent COVID-19. This chain joins TRBV14 and TRBJ2-1; TRBD1 aligns across 9 bases. The source material was peripheral blood. CDR3 bases: TGTGCCAGCAGCCAGAGGACAGGGGCCCCTCGCAATGAGCAGTTCTTC. This codes for CASSQRTGAPRNEQFF.